This record looks at one T cell receptor beta chain sequence and its context. Its antigen is as yet unknown. The data stem from a study of blood T cells in healthy people across ages. Whole-study findings and limits: Long-lived donors exceeded aged donors in naive CD4+ cells and diversity. The donors' CMV status was not determined, possibly confounding changes in expanded clonotypes.

Then a second PCR, running about 6 to 11 cycles, was carried out with a sample-barcoded 5' primer and a J-beta primer mix. Each CDR3 protein gets one entry after TCRdb re-called the 5' RACE reads with MiXCR. Of roughly 1.4 million distinct CDR3 sequences detected, 59% appear once; the ten largest clones hold 5% to 7%. V shed 4 bases and J shed 6 bases, with 10 bases lying between them. Per germline, CDR1 GTSNPN and CDR2 SVGIG (reference sequence). The CDR3 consists of 13 residues. This rearrangement joins TRBV30 to TRBJ1-6; D is unclear. The clonotype was recovered from a man between 18 and 35 years old in good health. Sequenced: blood. The CDR3 sequence: CAWNRRSNSPLHF. For the CDR3, the DNA is TGTGCCTGGAATCGACGGTCTAATTCACCCCTCCACTTT.